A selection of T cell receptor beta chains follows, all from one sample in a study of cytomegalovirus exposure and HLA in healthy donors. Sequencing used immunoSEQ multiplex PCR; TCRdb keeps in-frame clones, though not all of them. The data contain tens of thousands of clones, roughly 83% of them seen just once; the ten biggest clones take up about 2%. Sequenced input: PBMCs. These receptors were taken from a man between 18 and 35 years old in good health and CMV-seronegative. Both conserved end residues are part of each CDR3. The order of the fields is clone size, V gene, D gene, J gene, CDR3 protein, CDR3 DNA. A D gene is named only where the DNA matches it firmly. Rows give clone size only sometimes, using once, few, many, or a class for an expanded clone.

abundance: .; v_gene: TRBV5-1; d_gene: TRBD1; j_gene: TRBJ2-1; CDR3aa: CASRTQGAGEQFF; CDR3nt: TGCGCCAGCAGGACCCAGGGGGCGGGAGAGCAGTTCTTC
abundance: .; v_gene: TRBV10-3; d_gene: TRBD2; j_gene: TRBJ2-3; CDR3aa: CAISGLAGSITDTQYF; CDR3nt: TGTGCCATCAGTGGACTAGCGGGATCCATCACAGATACGCAGTATTTT
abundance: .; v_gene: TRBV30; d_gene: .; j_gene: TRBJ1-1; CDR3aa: CAWRIQSLNTEAFF; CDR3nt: TGTGCCTGGAGAATACAGAGCTTGAACACTGAAGCTTTCTTT
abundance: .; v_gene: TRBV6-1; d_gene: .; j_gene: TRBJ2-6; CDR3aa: CASSEQGSGANVLTF; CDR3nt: TGTGCCAGCAGTGAGCAGGGCTCTGGGGCCAACGTCCTGACTTTC
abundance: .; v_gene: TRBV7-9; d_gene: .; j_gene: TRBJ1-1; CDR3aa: CASSGFSTDPRAFF; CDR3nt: TGTGCCAGCAGCGGCTTCTCGACAGACCCGCGGGCTTTCTTT
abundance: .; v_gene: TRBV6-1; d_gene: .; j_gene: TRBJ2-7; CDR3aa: CASSVTPPGVLQGGREQYF; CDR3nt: TGTGCCAGCAGTGTTACCCCCCCTGGGGTATTACAGGGAGGGCGCGAGCAGTACTTC
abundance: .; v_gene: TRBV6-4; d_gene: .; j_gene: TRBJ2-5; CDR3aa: CASSDSAGAMKAQYF; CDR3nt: TGTGCCAGCAGTGACTCCGCAGGGGCGATGAAGGCCCAGTACTTC
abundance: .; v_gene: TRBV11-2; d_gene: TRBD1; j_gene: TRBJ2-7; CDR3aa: CASSRRDRVNEQYF; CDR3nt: TGTGCCAGCAGCCGCCGGGACAGGGTGAACGAGCAGTACTTC
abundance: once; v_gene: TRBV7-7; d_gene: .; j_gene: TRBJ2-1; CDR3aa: CASSLGFSAYNEQFF; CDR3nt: TGTGCTAGCAGCTTAGGGTTTAGCGCCTACAATGAGCAGTTCTTC
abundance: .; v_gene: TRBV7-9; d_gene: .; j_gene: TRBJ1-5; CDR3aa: CASSPGGQPQHF; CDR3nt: TGTGCCAGCAGCCCCGGAGGGCAGCCCCAGCATTTT
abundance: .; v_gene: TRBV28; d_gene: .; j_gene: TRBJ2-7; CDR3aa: CASRMTGTYEQYF; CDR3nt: TGTGCCAGCAGAATGACAGGGACTTACGAGCAGTACTTC
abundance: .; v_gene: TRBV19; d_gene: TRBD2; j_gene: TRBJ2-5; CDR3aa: CASSAWREVGETQYF; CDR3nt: TGTGCCAGTAGTGCCTGGCGGGAGGTCGGAGAGACCCAGTACTTC
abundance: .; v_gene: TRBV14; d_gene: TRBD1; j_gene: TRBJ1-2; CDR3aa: CASSQDRRQGNNYGYTF; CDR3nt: TGTGCCAGCAGCCAAGATCGAAGACAGGGTAACAACTATGGCTACACCTTC
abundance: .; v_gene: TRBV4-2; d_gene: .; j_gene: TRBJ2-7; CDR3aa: CASSQDYLPYEQYF; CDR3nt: TGTGCCAGCAGCCAAGATTACCTACCCTACGAGCAGTACTTC
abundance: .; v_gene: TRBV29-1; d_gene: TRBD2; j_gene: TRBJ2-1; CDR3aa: CSAGREGHEQFF; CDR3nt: TGCAGTGCGGGGCGGGAGGGTCATGAGCAGTTCTTC
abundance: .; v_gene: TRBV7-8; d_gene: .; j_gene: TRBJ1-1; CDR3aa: CASSLFQGPSTEAFF; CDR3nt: TGTGCCAGCAGCTTATTTCAGGGGCCGAGCACTGAAGCTTTCTTT
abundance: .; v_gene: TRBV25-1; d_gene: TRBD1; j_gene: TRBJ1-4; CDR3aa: CASSRQGTGEKLFF; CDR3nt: TGTGCCAGCTCTAGACAGGGCACAGGTGAAAAACTGTTTTTT
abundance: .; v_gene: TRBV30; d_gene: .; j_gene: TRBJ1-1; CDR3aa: CAWDGQPSYNTEAFF; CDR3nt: TGTGCCTGGGACGGACAGCCTTCATATAACACTGAAGCTTTCTTT
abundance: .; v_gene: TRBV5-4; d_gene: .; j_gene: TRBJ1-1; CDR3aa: CASSLAYGRSGGVNTEAFF; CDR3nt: TGTGCCAGCAGCTTGGCCTACGGGAGGTCTGGCGGGGTGAACACTGAAGCTTTCTTT
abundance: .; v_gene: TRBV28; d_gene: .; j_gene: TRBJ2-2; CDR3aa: CASSLGVRSGELFF; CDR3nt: TGTGCCAGCAGTTTAGGTGTTCGGTCCGGGGAGCTGTTTTTT
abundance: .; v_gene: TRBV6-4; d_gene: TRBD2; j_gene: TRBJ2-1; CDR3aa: CASSLSTSGNNEQFF; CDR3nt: TGTGCCAGCAGTCTATCGACTAGCGGCAACAATGAGCAGTTCTTC
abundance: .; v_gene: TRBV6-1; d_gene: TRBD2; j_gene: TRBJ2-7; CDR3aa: CASSEEGLHPLDEQYF; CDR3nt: TGTGCCAGCAGTGAAGAGGGACTACACCCTCTCGACGAGCAGTACTTC
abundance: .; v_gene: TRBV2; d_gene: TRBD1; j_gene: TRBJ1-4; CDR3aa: CASSLQGAQGEKLFF; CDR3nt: TGTGCCAGCAGTTTACAGGGGGCGCAGGGCGAAAAACTGTTTTTT
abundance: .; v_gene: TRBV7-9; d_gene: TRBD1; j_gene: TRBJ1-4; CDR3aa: CASSPPDREEKLFF; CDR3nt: TGTGCCAGCAGCCCCCCCGACAGGGAGGAAAAACTGTTTTTT
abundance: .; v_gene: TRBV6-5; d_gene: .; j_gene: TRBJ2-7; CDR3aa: CASSYSSGSTYEQYF; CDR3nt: TGTGCCAGCAGTTACTCGTCGGGGTCAACCTACGAGCAGTACTTC
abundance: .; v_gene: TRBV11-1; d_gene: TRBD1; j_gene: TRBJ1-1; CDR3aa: CASSRYRGPDTEAFF; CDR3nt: TGTGCCAGCAGTCGCTACAGGGGGCCGGACACTGAAGCTTTCTTT
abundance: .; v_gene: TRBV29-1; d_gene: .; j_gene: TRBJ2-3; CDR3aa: CSVEERRGGADTQYF; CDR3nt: TGCAGCGTTGAGGAGCGGAGGGGTGGCGCAGATACGCAGTATTTT
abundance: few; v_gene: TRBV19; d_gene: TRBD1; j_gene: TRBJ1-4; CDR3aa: CASSILGQGGEKLFF; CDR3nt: TGTGCCAGTAGTATCCTAGGACAGGGGGGCGAAAAACTGTTTTTT
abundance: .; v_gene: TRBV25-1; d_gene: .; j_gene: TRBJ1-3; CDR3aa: CASRAGRGGDLNTIYF; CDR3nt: TGTGCCAGCAGGGCCGGTCGCGGGGGGGACCTAAACACCATATATTTT
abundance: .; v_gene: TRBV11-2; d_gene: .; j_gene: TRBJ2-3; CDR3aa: CASSLQQSTDTQYF; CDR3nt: TGTGCCAGCAGCTTACAACAGAGCACAGATACGCAGTATTTT
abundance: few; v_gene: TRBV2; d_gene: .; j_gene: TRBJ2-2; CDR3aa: CASSVQGGGELFF; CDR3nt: TGTGCCAGCAGTGTGCAGGGGGGCGGGGAGCTGTTTTTT
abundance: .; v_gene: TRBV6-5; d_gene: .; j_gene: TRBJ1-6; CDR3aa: CASSYAPGVLDSPLHF; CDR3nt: TGTGCCAGCAGTTACGCTCCCGGGGTTTTAGATTCACCCCTCCACTTT